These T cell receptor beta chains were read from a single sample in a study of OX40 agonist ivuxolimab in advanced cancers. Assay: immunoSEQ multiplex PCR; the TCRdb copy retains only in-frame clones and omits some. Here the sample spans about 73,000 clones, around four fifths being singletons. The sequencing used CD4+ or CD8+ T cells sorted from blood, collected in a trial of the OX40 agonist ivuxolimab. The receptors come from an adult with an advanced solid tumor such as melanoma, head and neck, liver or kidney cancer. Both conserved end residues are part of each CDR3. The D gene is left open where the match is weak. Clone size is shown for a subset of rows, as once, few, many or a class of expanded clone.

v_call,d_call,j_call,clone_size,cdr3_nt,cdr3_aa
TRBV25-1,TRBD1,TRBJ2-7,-,TGTGCCAGCAGTCGAGGGGGGACAGGGAGCAGGGAGCAGTACTTC,CASSRGGTGSREQYF
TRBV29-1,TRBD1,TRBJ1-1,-,TGCAGCGTGGACAGGGGGAGAACTGAAGCTTTCTTT,CSVDRGRTEAFF
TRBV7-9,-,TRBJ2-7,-,TGTGCCAGCAGCTTAGTCCCGGGCTCCTACGAGCAGTACTTC,CASSLVPGSYEQYF
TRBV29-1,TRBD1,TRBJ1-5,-,TGCAGCGTCGGGACAGGGTTGCGCAATCAGCCCCAGCATTTT,CSVGTGLRNQPQHF
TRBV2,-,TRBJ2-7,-,TGTGCCAGCAGTGGCCTAGGCTACGAGCAGTACTTC,CASSGLGYEQYF
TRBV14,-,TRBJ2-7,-,TGTGCCAGCAGCCAAAAGGCGACTCGGGGAGGCTACGAGCAGTACTTC,CASSQKATRGGYEQYF
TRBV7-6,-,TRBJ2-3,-,TGTGCCAGCAGCTTGGGGGCTTTAGGGGCGGGGAAGACAGATACGCAGTATTTT,CASSLGALGAGKTDTQYF
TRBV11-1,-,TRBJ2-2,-,TGTGCCAGCAGCCCTAGGACGCCGAACACCGGGGAGCTGTTTTTT,CASSPRTPNTGELFF
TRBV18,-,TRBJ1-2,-,TGTGCCAGCTCACCGGACGGTAACTATGGCTACACCTTC,CASSPDGNYGYTF
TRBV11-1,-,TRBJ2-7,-,TGTGCCAGCAGTGAGAGGGGCGTTCCCTACGAGCAGTACTTC,CASSERGVPYEQYF
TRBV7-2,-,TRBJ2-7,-,TGTGCCAGCAGCTCAAACCCCCCTGGAGAGCAGTACTTC,CASSSNPPGEQYF
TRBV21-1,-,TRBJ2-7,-,TGTGCCAGCAGCGGCCGAGGGGACAGACTCTACGAGCAGTACTTC,CASSGRGDRLYEQYF
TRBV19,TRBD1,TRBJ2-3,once,TGTGCCAGTAGCGGACAGGGGGGAGGAGATACGCAGTATTTT,CASSGQGGGDTQYF
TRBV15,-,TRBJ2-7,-,TGTGCCACCAGCACGAGCCCCTACGAGCAGTACTTC,CATSTSPYEQYF
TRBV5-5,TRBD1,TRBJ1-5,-,TGTGCCAGCAGCTCCGCATTAACAGGGGGCCATCAGCCCCAGCATTTT,CASSSALTGGHQPQHF
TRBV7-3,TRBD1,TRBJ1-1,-,TGTGCCAGCAGCCAAACAGGGGGAAGCACTGAAGCTTTCTTT,CASSQTGGSTEAFF
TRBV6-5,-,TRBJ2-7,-,TGTGCCAGCAGTCGCGGGCTACTGTCTTCCTACGAGCAGTACTTC,CASSRGLLSSYEQYF
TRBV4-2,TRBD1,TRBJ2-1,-,TGTGCCAGCAGCCCAAGGTCGCCGGGACAGGGGATTTACAATGAGCAGTTCTTC,CASSPRSPGQGIYNEQFF
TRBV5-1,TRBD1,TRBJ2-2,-,TGCGCCAGCAGCATTCCACAGGGGGCGAGTACCGGGGAGCTGTTTTTT,CASSIPQGASTGELFF
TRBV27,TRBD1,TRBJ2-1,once,TGTGCCAGCAGTTTTCTGGACAGGGCCGGCAATGAGCAGTTCTTC,CASSFLDRAGNEQFF
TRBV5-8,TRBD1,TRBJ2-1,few,TGTGCCAGCAGCTTGCCAGGACAGGGTAGGCGCGATGAGCAGTTCTTC,CASSLPGQGRRDEQFF
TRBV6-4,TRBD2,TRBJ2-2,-,TGTGCCAGCAGTGACTCGAAAGCGGGAGACGCCGGGGAGCTGTTTTTT,CASSDSKAGDAGELFF
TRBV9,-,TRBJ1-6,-,TGTGCCAGCAGCGTAGGGGCAGGGGATTCACCCCTCCACTTT,CASSVGAGDSPLHF
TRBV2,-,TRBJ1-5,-,TGTGCCAGCAGTGATGCCAAGGGCAATCAGCCCCAGCATTTT,CASSDAKGNQPQHF
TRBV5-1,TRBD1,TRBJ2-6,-,TGCGCCAGCAGCTTGGCCCAGGGGGCGTATGGGGCCAACGTCCTGACTTTC,CASSLAQGAYGANVLTF
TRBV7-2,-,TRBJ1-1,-,TGTGCCAGCAGACAGTATGAGGGGAGTGGCACTGAAGCTTTCTTT,CASRQYEGSGTEAFF
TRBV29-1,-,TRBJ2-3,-,TGCAGCGTTGATACAGACACAGATACGCAGTATTTT,CSVDTDTDTQYF
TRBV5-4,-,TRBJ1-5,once,TGTGCCAGCAGACCCCACCCGGGGGATAGCAATCAGCCCCAGCATTTT,CASRPHPGDSNQPQHF
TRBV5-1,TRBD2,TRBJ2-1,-,TGCGCCAGCAGCTACCTGACTAGCGGGGGGACCCTGTATCCTACAAATGAGCAGTTCTTC,CASSYLTSGGTLYPTNEQFF
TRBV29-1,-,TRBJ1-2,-,TGCAGCGTTGAAGATCGTGGACACTATGGCTACACCTTC,CSVEDRGHYGYTF
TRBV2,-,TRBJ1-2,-,TGTGCCAGCAGCCATCCCGACAGGTTGGTAAATGGCTACACCTTC,CASSHPDRLVNGYTF
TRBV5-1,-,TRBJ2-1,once,TGCGCCAGCAGCTTGGCGGTCGTAGGTATTTACAATGAGCAGTTCTTC,CASSLAVVGIYNEQFF
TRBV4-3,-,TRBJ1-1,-,TGCGCCAGCAGCCAAGCAGGGAACGGCATGAACACTGAAGCTTTCTTT,CASSQAGNGMNTEAFF
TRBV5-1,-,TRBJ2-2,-,TGCGCCAGCAGCTTATACACAGGGCCCACCGGGGAGCTGTTTTTT,CASSLYTGPTGELFF
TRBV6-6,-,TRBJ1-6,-,TGTGCCAGCAGTTCGAAAGGAAATTCACCCCTCCACTTT,CASSSKGNSPLHF
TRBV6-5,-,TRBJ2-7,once,TGTGCCAGCAGTTACGGTAGCGGCGGAACCTACGAGCAGTACTTC,CASSYGSGGTYEQYF
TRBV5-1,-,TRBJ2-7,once,TGCGCCAGCAGCTTGTTGGGGAAGGACTCCTACGAGCAGTACTTC,CASSLLGKDSYEQYF
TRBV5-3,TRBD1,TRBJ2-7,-,TGTGCCAGCAGCCCTTTAGGAGGACAGGGGTTGTCGCAGTACTTC,CASSPLGGQGLSQYF
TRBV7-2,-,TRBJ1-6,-,TGTGCCAGCAGCTCCAGATCCACCAATTCACCCCTCCACTTT,CASSSRSTNSPLHF
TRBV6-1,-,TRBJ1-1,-,TGTGCCAGCAGGCGCGGGGGGCAGAACACTGAAGCTTTCTTT,CASRRGGQNTEAFF
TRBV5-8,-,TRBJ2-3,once,TGTGCCAGCAGCTTGGCGGGGTCCGGGGATACGCAGTATTTT,CASSLAGSGDTQYF